Sequencing of this T cell receptor beta chain was carried out in a study of T cell changes during pregnancy in multiple sclerosis. V was trimmed by 2 bases and J by 8 bases, leaving 13 bases between them. Germline V CDR1 and CDR2: MNHNS, SASEGT. The CDR3 sequence is 15 residues long. Using immunoSEQ multiplex PCR, the repertoire was profiled, and TCRdb retains in-frame clones only, with some absent. The sample has 100,000 or so clones, 90% to 95% seen once. Sequences were derived from peripheral blood, sampled in the second trimester of pregnancy. The sequence was collected from a female donor with multiple sclerosis, enrolled in a pregnancy study. The rearrangement joins TRBV6-1 to TRBJ1-6, with no clear D. Written as DNA, the CDR3 is TGTGCCAGCAGTGAATTGTCGGGTTACCATTCACCCCTCCACTTT. Encoded protein: CASSELSGYHSPLHF.